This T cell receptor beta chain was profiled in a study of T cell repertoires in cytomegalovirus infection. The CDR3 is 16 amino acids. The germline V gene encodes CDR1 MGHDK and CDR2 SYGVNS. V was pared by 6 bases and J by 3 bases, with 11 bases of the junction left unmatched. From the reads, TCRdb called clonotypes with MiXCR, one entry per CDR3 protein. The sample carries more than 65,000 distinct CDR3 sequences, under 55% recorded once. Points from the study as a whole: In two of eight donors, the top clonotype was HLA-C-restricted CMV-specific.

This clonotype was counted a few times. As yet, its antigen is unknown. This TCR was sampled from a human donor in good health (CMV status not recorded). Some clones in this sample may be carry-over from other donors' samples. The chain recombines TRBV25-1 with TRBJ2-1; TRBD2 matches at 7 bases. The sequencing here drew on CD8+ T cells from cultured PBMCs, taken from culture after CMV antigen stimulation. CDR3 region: CASRGGGISYYNEQFF. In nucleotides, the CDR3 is TGTGCCAGCAGGGGGGGGGGAATTTCATACTACAATGAGCAGTTCTTC.